This passage covers 3 T cell receptor beta chains from one sample sequenced in a study of PD-L1 blockade in urothelial cancer. Assay: immunoSEQ multiplex PCR; the TCRdb copy retains only in-frame clones and omits some. Of 50,000 or so clones listed, 70% to 85% were seen once; the top ten hold 1.9%. Time point here: peripheral blood 6 weeks after treatment start. Sequenced material: PBMCs, taken around atezolizumab (anti-PD-L1) treatment. The receptors were gathered from a man aged 50 to 60 with urothelial cancer.

This chain uses TRBV4-1 with TRBJ2-3; TRBD2 matches 9 bases. Losses at the gene ends were 3 bases for V and 3 bases for J; bases not matched to a gene: 4. The CDR3 sequence is 15 residues long. The V gene's germline CDR1 is MGHRA and CDR2 YSYEKL. In DNA form, the CDR3 reads TGCGCCAGCAGCCACCTAGCGGGGAAAACAGATACGCAGTATTTT. This translates into CASSHLAGKTDTQYF.

The J gene is TRBJ2-3, the V gene TRBV2, with 11 bases fitting TRBD2. This CDR3 has 16 amino acids. Losses at the gene ends were 7 bases for V and 2 bases for J; bases not matched to a gene: 8. Germline V lookup: CDR1 SNHLY, CDR2 FYNNEI. This chain's CDR3 is CASNPGLAANTDTQYF. The CDR3 DNA reads TGTGCCAGCAATCCGGGACTAGCGGCCAACACAGATACGCAGTATTTT.

V usage is TRBV6-1 and J usage is TRBJ2-3, with D possibly matching TRBD2 (7 bases). The CDR3 runs to 15 residues. V lost 3 bases and J lost 5, with 15 bases in between. Germline-derived CDR1 and CDR2 are MNHNS and SASEGT. In nucleotides, the CDR3 is TGTGCCAGCAGTGATCGGGGGGCGGGACGAGATACGCAGTATTTT. Residues: CASSDRGAGRDTQYF.